A single sample gave rise to the 11 T cell receptor beta chains below, sequenced in a study of cytomegalovirus exposure and HLA in healthy donors. The PCR made use of 60 Vbeta and 13 Jbeta primers. Data came from immunoSEQ multiplex PCR; TCRdb stores just in-frame clones and leaves some out. The sample contains some 150,000 clones, almost 80% of which appear only once. Material for sequencing was PBMCs. Receptors originate from a woman under 40 in good health and CMV-seronegative.

The chain combines TRBV30 with TRBJ2-3; TRBD2 aligns across 11 bases. V lost 4 bases, J lost 4 bases, and 1 base stayed unmatched. Germline assignment: CDR1 GTSNPN and CDR2 SVGIG (reference sequence). The CDR3 length is 13 residues. The DNA for the CDR3 is TGTGCCTGGACTAGCGGGGGGTCAGATACGCAGTATTTT. As protein: CAWTSGGSDTQYF.

The chain couples TRBV7-8 to TRBJ2-7, with TRBD2 matching 9 bases. Germline V gives CDR1 SGHVS, CDR2 FQNEAQ. This CDR3 contains 19 residues. The V and J ends lost 1 base and 0 bases, in that order; junction bases with no gene match: 13. Here the CDR3 reads CASSLERLAGPTSSYEQYF. As DNA, the CDR3 is TGTGCCAGCAGCTTAGAACGGCTAGCGGGGCCGACCAGCTCCTACGAGCAGTACTTC.

The V gene is TRBV2, the J gene TRBJ2-2, with 7 bases aligning to TRBD1. Germline V lookup: CDR1 SNHLY, CDR2 FYNNEI. The CDR3 length is 16 residues. J was trimmed by 5 bases and V by 3 bases; bases with no gene match: 9. The CDR3 nucleotides read TGTGCCAGCAGTGAGACAGGGCCCCGAGGGACCGGGGAGCTGTTTTTT. It specifies CASSETGPRGTGELFF.

This clone has more than one count but fewer than ten. V gene TRBV6-6 combines with J gene TRBJ2-3, with D possibly being TRBD2 (6 bases). CDR1 and CDR2 (germline): MNHNY, SVGAGI (reference sequence). V was pared by 0 bases and J by 3 bases, with 13 bases between. This CDR3 comprises 16 residues. CDR3 DNA sequence: TGTGCCAGCAGTTACTCTCAGGAGGGTGGTACAGATACGCAGTATTTT. It translates to CASSYSQEGGTDTQYF.

For this clone: The same CDR3 is also encoded by other DNA sequences in this sample. This chain uses TRBV5-5 with TRBJ1-3, with a possible D match to TRBD1 (6 bases). Between the trimmed V and J ends, which lost 2 bases and 2 bases, there was a span of 14 bases. Germline CDR1 is SGHKS and CDR2 is YYEKEE (reference sequence). The CDR3 is 16 amino acids. CDR3 protein: CASSLVGGLTGNTIYF. In DNA form, the CDR3 reads TGTGCCAGCAGCTTAGTGGGGGGGCTCACTGGAAACACCATATATTTT.

The chain has TRBV5-7 and TRBJ1-6; D perhaps matches TRBD1 (5 bases). TRBV5-7 is flagged as an ORF with uncertain function. Trimming left V 2 bases short and J 7 bases short, with 16 bases between. This CDR3 comprises 16 residues. The CDR3 DNA reads as TGTGCCAGCAGCTTATGGAAGCGACAGATAAATTCACCCCTCCACTTT. It encodes CASSLWKRQINSPLHF.

The chain recombines TRBV2 with TRBJ1-4; D is uncertain. Germline V gives CDR1 SNHLY, CDR2 FYNNEI. The V and J ends lost 2 bases and 0 bases respectively, with 4 bases between them. The CDR3 covers 14 residues. The CDR3 coding sequence is TGTGCCAGCAGTGAAACACCAACTAATGAAAAACTGTTTTTT. It translates to CASSETPTNEKLFF.

The chain has TRBV6-6 and TRBJ1-2; TRBD1 aligns across 9 bases. CDR1 is MNHNY, CDR2 SVGAGI, per germline (reference sequence). Trimming cost V 2 bases and J 4 bases; bases outside gene matches: 5. The CDR3 has 15 residues. In DNA, the CDR3 is TGTGCCAGCAGTTACCTTGGACAGGGGTCCTATGGCTACACCTTC. It specifies CASSYLGQGSYGYTF.

This sequence joins TRBV15 and TRBJ2-7; D call uncertain. Trimming stripped 5 bases from V and 3 bases from J, with 8 bases between. Germline assignment: CDR1 LNHNV and CDR2 YYDKDF (reference sequence). The CDR3 is made up of 12 amino acids. This CDR3 is CATSGQIYEQYF. In DNA, the CDR3 is TGTGCCACCAGCGGTCAGATCTACGAGCAGTACTTC.

The rearrangement uses TRBV18 and TRBJ1-1; 9 bases match TRBD1. Germline lookup yields CDR1 KGHSH and CDR2 LQKENI. Germline trimming cut 3 bases from V and 11 bases from J; bases unmatched to any gene: 7. The CDR3 totals 13 residues. The CDR3 loop reads CASSPKEGTGAFF. CDR3 DNA sequence: TGTGCCAGCTCACCTAAGGAAGGGACAGGGGCTTTCTTT.

The rearrangement uses TRBV29-1 and TRBJ2-7; the match to TRBD1 covers 9 bases. With 7 bases clipped from V and 5 bases from J, the junction kept 6 bases outside the gene matches. Germline CDR1 and CDR2: SQVTM and ANQGSEA. The CDR3 length is 12 residues. CDR3 DNA sequence: TGCAGCGCGAGACAGGGGGGTCACGAGCAGTACTTC. It encodes CSARQGGHEQYF.